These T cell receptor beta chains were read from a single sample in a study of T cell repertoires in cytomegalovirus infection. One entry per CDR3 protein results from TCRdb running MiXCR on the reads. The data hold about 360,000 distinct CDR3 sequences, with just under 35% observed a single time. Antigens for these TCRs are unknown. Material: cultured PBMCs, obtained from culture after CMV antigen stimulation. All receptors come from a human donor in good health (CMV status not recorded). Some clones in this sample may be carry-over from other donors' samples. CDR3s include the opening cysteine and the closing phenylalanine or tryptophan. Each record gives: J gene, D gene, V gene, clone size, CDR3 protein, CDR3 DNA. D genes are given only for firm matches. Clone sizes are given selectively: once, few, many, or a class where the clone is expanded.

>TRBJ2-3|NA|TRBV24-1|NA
CATSDRASSDTQYF
TGTGCCACCAGTGATCGAGCCTCCTCAGATACGCAGTATTTT
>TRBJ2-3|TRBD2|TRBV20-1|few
CSARTSDRTDTQYF
TGCAGTGCTAGAACTAGCGACCGCACAGATACGCAGTATTTT
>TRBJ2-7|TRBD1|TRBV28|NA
CASTYTGDSYEQYF
TGTGCCAGCACCTATACAGGGGATTCCTACGAGCAGTACTTC
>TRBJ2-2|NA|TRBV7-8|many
CASSVNLWRNTGELFF
TGTGCCAGCAGCGTCAACCTCTGGCGAAACACCGGGGAGCTGTTTTTT
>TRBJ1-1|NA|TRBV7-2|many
CASSLVKRGQVEAFF
TGTGCCAGCAGCCTAGTTAAGCGGGGACAAGTTGAAGCTTTCTTT
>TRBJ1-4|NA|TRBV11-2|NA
CASSLWAGPGKLFF
TGTGCCAGCAGCTTGTGGGCAGGACCGGGAAAACTGTTTTTT
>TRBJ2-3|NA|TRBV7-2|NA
CASSLARMRVDTQYF
TGTGCCAGCAGCTTAGCCCGGATGAGGGTGGATACGCAGTATTTT
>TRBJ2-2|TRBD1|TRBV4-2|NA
CASSQLDRVFRNTGELSF
TGTGCCAGCAGCCAACTGGACAGGGTGTTTAGAAACACCGGGGAGCTGTCTTTT
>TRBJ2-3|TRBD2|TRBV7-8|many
CASSQRLARTDTQYF
TGTGCCAGCAGCCAGAGACTAGCCCGCACAGATACGCAGTATTTT
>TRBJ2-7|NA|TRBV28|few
CASSFVGSSYEQYF
TGTGCCAGCAGTTTCGTAGGGAGCTCCTACGAGCAGTACTTC
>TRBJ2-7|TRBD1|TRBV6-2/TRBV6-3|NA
CASSYPGQPPYEQYF
TGTGCCAGCAGTTATCCGGGACAGCCGCCTTACGAGCAGTACTTC
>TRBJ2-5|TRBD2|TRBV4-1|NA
CASSQAGGLAEETQYF
TGCGCCAGCAGCCAAGCCGGGGGACTAGCGGAAGAGACCCAGTACTTC
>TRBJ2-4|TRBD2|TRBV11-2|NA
CASRGLSGSRGKNIQYF
TGTGCCAGCAGGGGGTTAAGCGGGAGCCGCGGCAAAAACATTCAGTACTTC
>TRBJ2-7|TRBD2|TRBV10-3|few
CAISTRDYSYEQYF
TGTGCCATCAGTACCCGGGACTATAGCTACGAGCAGTACTTC
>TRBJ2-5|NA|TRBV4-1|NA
CASSQGDGQETQYF
TGCGCCAGCAGCCAGGGGGACGGCCAAGAGACCCAGTACTTC
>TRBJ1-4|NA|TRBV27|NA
CASSSGAFSNEKLFF
TGTGCCAGCAGTTCAGGGGCCTTCTCTAATGAAAAACTGTTTTTT
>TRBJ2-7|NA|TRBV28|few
CASSLSGADEQYF
TGTGCCAGCAGTTTATCGGGGGCCGACGAGCAGTACTTC
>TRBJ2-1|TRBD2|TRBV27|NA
CASSLSGGDYYNEQFF
TGTGCCAGCAGTTTATCGGGAGGGGACTACTACAATGAGCAGTTCTTC
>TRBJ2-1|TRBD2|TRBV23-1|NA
CASSQWRRAGGESYNEQFF
TGCGCCAGCAGTCAATGGCGTAGGGCGGGAGGGGAGTCCTACAATGAGCAGTTCTTC
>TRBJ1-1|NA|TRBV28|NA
CASGTQGTEAFF
TGTGCCAGCGGGACGCAGGGCACTGAAGCTTTCTTT
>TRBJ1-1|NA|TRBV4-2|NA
CASSHPQGRLAEAFF
TGTGCCAGCAGCCATCCTCAGGGGAGGTTGGCTGAAGCTTTCTTT
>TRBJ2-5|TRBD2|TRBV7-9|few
CAARGGGLAGEQETQYF
TGTGCCGCCCGAGGTGGGGGACTAGCGGGAGAACAAGAGACCCAGTACTTC
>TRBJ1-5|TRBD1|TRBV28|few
CASSSDRGRRGNQPQHF
TGTGCCAGCAGTTCAGACAGGGGAAGAAGGGGGAATCAGCCCCAGCATTTT
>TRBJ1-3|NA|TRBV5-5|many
CASSLERGPGNTIYF
TGTGCCAGCAGCTTGGAGCGGGGGCCCGGAAACACCATATATTTT
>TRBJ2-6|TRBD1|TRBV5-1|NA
CASSFGTAAPGANVLTF
TGCGCCAGCAGCTTCGGGACAGCGGCACCTGGGGCCAACGTCCTGACTTTC
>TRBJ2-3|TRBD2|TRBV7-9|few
CASSFGLAGVGTQYF
TGTGCCAGCAGCTTTGGCCTAGCGGGAGTTGGGACGCAGTATTTT
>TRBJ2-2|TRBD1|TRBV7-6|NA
CASSFRQGNRNGELFF
TGTGCCAGCAGCTTTCGACAGGGCAATCGAAACGGGGAGCTGTTTTTT
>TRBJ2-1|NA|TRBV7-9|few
CASSPRWGRGQFF
TGTGCCAGCAGCCCCCGCTGGGGACGGGGGCAGTTCTTC
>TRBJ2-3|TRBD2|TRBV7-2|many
CASSRVAGGADTQYF
TGTGCCAGCAGCAGAGTAGCGGGAGGCGCAGATACGCAGTATTTT
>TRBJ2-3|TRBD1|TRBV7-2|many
CASSFRQGRDTQYF
TGTGCCAGCAGCTTCCGACAGGGCCGGGATACGCAGTATTTT
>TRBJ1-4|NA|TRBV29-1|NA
CSVARTVTNEKLFF
TGCAGCGTTGCCCGGACGGTCACTAATGAAAAACTGTTTTTT
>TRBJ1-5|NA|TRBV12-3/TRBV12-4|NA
CASRAPSAGEGQPQHF
TGTGCCAGCAGGGCCCCGAGCGCAGGGGAGGGACAGCCCCAGCATTTT
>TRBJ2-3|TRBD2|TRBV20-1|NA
CSVRSGRFTDTQYF
TGCAGTGTTAGGAGCGGGAGGTTCACAGATACGCAGTATTTT
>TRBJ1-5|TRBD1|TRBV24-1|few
CATSDPDRGGNQPQHF
TGTGCCACCAGTGACCCGGACAGGGGTGGCAATCAGCCCCAGCATTTT
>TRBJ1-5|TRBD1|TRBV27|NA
CASSLFPGGLGQPQHF
TGTGCCAGCAGTTTATTCCCAGGGGGCTTAGGTCAGCCCCAGCATTTT
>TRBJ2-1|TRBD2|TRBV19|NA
CASSSLSGRYNEQFF
TGTGCCAGTAGTTCCCTTAGCGGGCGTTACAATGAGCAGTTCTTC
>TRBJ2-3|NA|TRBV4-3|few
CASSLRDQARDTQYF
TGCGCCAGCAGCCTCCGGGACCAAGCGCGAGATACGCAGTATTTT
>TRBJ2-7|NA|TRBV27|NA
CASSFGSNGFYELYF
TGTGCCAGCAGTTTTGGGTCCAACGGATTCTACGAGCTGTACTTC
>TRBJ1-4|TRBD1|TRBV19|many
CASKGTGGEKLFF
TGTGCCAGTAAGGGGACAGGCGGTGAAAAACTGTTTTTT
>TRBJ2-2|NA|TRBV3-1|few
CASALGAGQNTGELFF
TGTGCCAGCGCCCTTGGGGCGGGGCAGAACACCGGGGAGCTGTTTTTT
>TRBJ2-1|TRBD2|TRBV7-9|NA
CASSPPREGRNEQFF
TGTGCCAGCAGCCCCCCTCGGGAGGGGAGGAATGAGCAGTTCTTC
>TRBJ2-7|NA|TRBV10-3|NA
CAITGTSEGEQYF
TGTGCCATCACCGGGACGTCTGAGGGGGAGCAGTACTTC